Following are 8 T cell receptor beta chains from one sample sequenced in a study of T cell responses to AZD1222 COVID-19 vaccine. Only in-frame clones appear in the TCRdb table, and some are missing; sequencing was by immunoSEQ multiplex PCR. Of about 83,000 clones detected, about 82% appear once; the ten largest clones hold 8.7%. The sample in question was peripheral blood, obtained on day 0 of AZD1222 vaccination. Source of these receptors: an adult in good health.

This clone occurred once. The chain is built from TRBV5-1 and TRBJ1-4; tentative D call: TRBD1 (6 bases). The germline gives CDR1 SGHRS, CDR2 YFSETQ. The CDR3 length is 15 residues. V was cut by 4 bases and J by 5 bases, with 15 bases left in between. CDR3 in DNA: TGCGCCAGCAGCGATCCACAGGGTTCGAATGAAAAACTGTTTTTT. It specifies CASSDPQGSNEKLFF.

The J gene is TRBJ2-2, the V gene TRBV27; D is perhaps TRBD1 (6 bases). Germline CDR1 MNHEY, CDR2 SMNVEV (reference sequence). The CDR3 runs 15 residues. The V end was cut by 5 bases, the J end by 5 bases, with 15 bases between. In DNA, the CDR3 is TGTGCCAGCAGTCCGACAGGAGATTCTACCGGGGAGCTGTTTTTT. Translating gives CASSPTGDSTGELFF.

The rearrangement uses TRBV7-2 and TRBJ1-2; D is possibly TRBD1 (6 bases). V was clipped by 8 bases and J by 4 bases, with 14 bases between them. The CDR3 spans 13 residues. Germline lookup yields CDR1 SGHTA and CDR2 FQGNSA. CDR3 in DNA: TGTGCCAGCCTTGGGGGGGCCTCCTATGGCTACACCTTC. The encoded protein is CASLGGASYGYTF.

The chain links TRBV18 to TRBJ2-3; the D gene could be TRBD1 or TRBD2 (5 bases each). The CDR3 spans 17 residues. The germline V gene has CDR1 KGHSH and CDR2 LQKENI. Trimming cost V 5 bases and J 10 bases, with 28 bases left between them. The CDR3 DNA is TGTGCCAGCTCATCCCCCCCTCTTTTGGGGACGGCTGGGCCGCAGTATTTT. Protein: CASSSPPLLGTAGPQYF. Full variable domain (rest looked up from reference TRBV18 and TRBJ2-3): NAGVMQNPRHLVRRRGQEARLRCSPMKGHSHVYWYRQLPEEGLKFMVYLQKENIIDESGMPKERFSAEFPKEGPSILRIQQVVRGDSAAYFCASSSPPLLGTAGPQYFGPGTRLTVL.

The V and J genes are TRBV9 and TRBJ2-3; TRBD2 matches 11 bases. The CDR3 length is 15 residues. Looked up from germline, CDR1 is SGDLS and CDR2 is YYNGEE. Germline trimming cut 7 bases from V and 0 bases from J; bases unmatched to any gene: 4. The CDR3 here is CASSRLAGSTDTQYF. Written as DNA, the CDR3 is TGTGCCAGCTCAAGACTAGCGGGGAGCACAGATACGCAGTATTTT.

V and J are TRBV7-2 and TRBJ2-1, with 14 bases that match TRBD2. Trimming took 3 bases from V and 4 from J; bases not matched to a gene: 8. Germline CDR1 and CDR2: SGHTA and FQGNSA. CDR3 size: 18 residues. The CDR3 protein is CASSFSGLAGGFYNEQFF. Written as DNA, the CDR3 is TGTGCCAGCAGCTTTTCAGGACTAGCGGGAGGATTTTACAATGAGCAGTTCTTC.

The V call is TRBV7-2, the J call TRBJ1-1; no clear D. Trimming stripped 1 base from V and 3 bases from J, with 9 bases between. Germline V lookup: CDR1 SGHTA, CDR2 FQGNSA. The CDR3 is 14 residues long. The CDR3 reads CASSLGLGYTEAFF. The DNA of the CDR3 is TGTGCCAGCAGCTTAGGGTTGGGGTACACTGAAGCTTTCTTT.

This chain uses TRBV9 with TRBJ2-7, with 7 bases lining up with TRBD2. After removal of 2 bases from V and 9 bases from J, the junction contained 14 bases not matched to a gene. The CDR3 extends over 15 amino acids. Germline CDR1 SGDLS, CDR2 YYNGEE. The CDR3 here is CASSVTEREGAGQYF. The CDR3 DNA reads TGTGCCAGCAGCGTTACCGAGCGGGAAGGGGCTGGGCAGTACTTC.